Here is one T cell receptor beta chain with its context. Donors showed nominal health when sampled, although they likely had unrecorded immune exposures. The CDR3 has 16 residues. Trimming took off 3 bases at V and 3 bases at J, with 15 bases between the two ends. The germline CDR1 and CDR2 sequences are MNHNS and SASEGT. This sample was included in a study of cytomegalovirus exposure and HLA in healthy donors. A multiplex PCR was run with 60 Vbeta primers and 13 Jbeta primers. Assay used: immunoSEQ multiplex PCR; TCRdb lists only in-frame clones, some missing. The repertoire holds fewer than 200,000 clones, with 70% to 80% as singletons.

The chain uses TRBV6-1 and TRBJ1-5; D unresolved. The source of this sequence is a man aged 60-69 years in good health and CMV-seronegative. The sequenced sample consisted of PBMCs. The CDR3 DNA reads TGTGCCAGCAGTGATCCGATGCGTTCCCCCAATCAGCCCCAGCATTTT. As protein: CASSDPMRSPNQPQHF.